This TCR beta chain was documented in a study of CD8+ T cells in alopecia areata. Study-level findings and limits: More clonal than normal scalp was lesional scalp, particularly alopecia totalis/universalis. Association of baseline CD8+ expansion with response is uncertain owing to one nonresponder. Tofacitinib produced a significant decrease in scalp clonality and in expanded CD8+ clones among the top 100.

The CDR3 has 14 amino acids. V trimming: 6 bases; J trimming: 2 bases; junction bases outside the gene matches: 6. Germline CDR1 MDHEN, CDR2 SYDVKM. Treatment described: oral pan-JAK inhibitor, 5-10 mg twice daily. Alopecia areata patients had lesional scalp punch biopsies and peripheral blood taken from them. Extracted RNA was reverse transcribed, and the resulting cDNA served as sequencing template. Profiling relied on immunoSEQ multiplex PCR, and the TCRdb table lists in-frame clones only, not all of them. Found here are 100,000 to 150,000 clones, 58% of them singletons; the top ten hold under 35%. In this sample, this clone turned up a few times. Its antigen is unknown.

The rearrangement uses TRBV28 and TRBJ2-7, with 8 positions matching TRBD1. The TCR comes from a human donor with alopecia areata. The material was CD8+ T cells sorted from blood, obtained at week 4, from a patient treated with tofacitinib. The CDR3 sequence is CASRGTGDTYEQYF. CDR3 coding DNA: TGTGCCAGCAGGGGGACAGGCGATACCTACGAGCAGTACTTC.